This T cell receptor (beta chain) appears in the sequencing data of a study of follicular helper T cells after annual influenza vaccination. With regard to this clone: Its matching antigen is unknown. Its ends do not fully match the called genes, so a read error is possible.

General study results and limits: Plasmablast frequency change correlated with clonality change in ICOS+CD38+ cTfh. ICOS-CD38- cTfh most often held earlier Day 7 ICOS+CD38+ clones.

The CDR3 consists of 15 residues. Germline V gene lookup returns CDR1 MDHEN and CDR2 SYDVKM. Time point indicated: 2014-2015 season, pre-vaccination. No donor had influenza vaccine in the prior 6 months; all lived in the community. The data were produced by immunoSEQ multiplex PCR, yet TCRdb's version contains in-frame clones alone and is incomplete. The sample lists around 10,000 clones, over 65% seen once, with about 0.91% in the top ten. This receptor was obtained from an adult who received the influenza vaccine. The input for sequencing was CXCR5- memory CD4+ T cells sorted from blood, taken on the day of influenza vaccination. The rearrangement uses TRBV28 and TRBJ2-3; 10 nucleotides agree with TRBD2. CDR3 sequence: CANSLASGGRDTQYF. In nucleotides, the CDR3 is TGTGCCAACAGTTTAGCTAGCGGGGGCCGGGATACGCAGTATTTT.